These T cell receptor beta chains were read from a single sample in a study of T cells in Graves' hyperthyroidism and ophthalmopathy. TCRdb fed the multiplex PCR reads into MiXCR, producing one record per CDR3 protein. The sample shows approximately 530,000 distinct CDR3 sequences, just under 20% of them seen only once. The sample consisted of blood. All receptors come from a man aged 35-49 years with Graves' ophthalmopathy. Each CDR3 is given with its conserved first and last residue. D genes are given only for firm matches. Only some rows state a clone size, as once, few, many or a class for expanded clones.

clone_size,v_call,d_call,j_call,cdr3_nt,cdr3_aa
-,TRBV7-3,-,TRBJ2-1,TGTGCCAGCAGCTTAGTCAGTGAGTACGAGCAGTTCTTC,CASSLVSEYEQFF
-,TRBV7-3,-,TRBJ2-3,TGTGCCAGCAGCTATGGGCTGCCGACAGATACGCAGTGTTTT,CASSYGLPTDTQCF
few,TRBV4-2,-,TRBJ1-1,TGTGCCAGCAGCCAAGATGAGAGCATGAACACTGAAGCTTTCTTT,CASSQDESMNTEAFF
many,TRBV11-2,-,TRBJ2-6,TGTGCCAGCAGCTTAGATCGGGGGCGAGGGGCCAACGTCCTGACTTTC,CASSLDRGRGANVLTF
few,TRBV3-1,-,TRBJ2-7,TGTGCCAGCAGCCAAGTTGCACGGAAAACCTCCTACGAGCAGTACTTC,CASSQVARKTSYEQYF
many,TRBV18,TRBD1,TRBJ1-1,TGTGCCAGCTCACCCTCACAGGGGGTCTCTGAAGCTTTCTTT,CASSPSQGVSEAFF
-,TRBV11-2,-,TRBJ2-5,TGTGCCAGCAGCTCGCAGTACCAAGAGACCCAGTACTTC,CASSSQYQETQYF
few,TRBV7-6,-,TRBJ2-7,TGTGCCAGCAGCTTAGCCCTTCCTAGCTCCTACGAGCAGTACTTC,CASSLALPSSYEQYF
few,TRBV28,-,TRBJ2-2,TGTGCCAGCAGTTCTGGAAGCAGGGTCATACCGGGGAACACCGGGGAGCTGTTTTTT,CASSSGSRVIPGNTGELFF
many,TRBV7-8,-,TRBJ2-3,TGTGCCAGCAGCTTAAACCCGTCAGGGGGCACAGATACGCAGTATTTT,CASSLNPSGGTDTQYF
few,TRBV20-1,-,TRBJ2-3,TGCAGTGCTAGAGATCCCTGGGCAGATACGCAGTATTTT,CSARDPWADTQYF
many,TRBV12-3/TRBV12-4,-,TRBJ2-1,TGTGCCAGCAGTCCTGGGACTTATAATGAGCAGTTCTTC,CASSPGTYNEQFF
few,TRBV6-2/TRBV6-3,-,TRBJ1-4,TGTGCCAGCAGCGGGACGGGGGGTCCGTCGGAAAAACTGTTTTTT,CASSGTGGPSEKLFF
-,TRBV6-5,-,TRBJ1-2,TGTGCCAGCAGTTCACTCGGGACATCTGGCTACACCTTC,CASSSLGTSGYTF
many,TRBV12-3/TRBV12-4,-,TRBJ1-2,TGTGCCAGCAGTCTGTGGGGGTCCGGGGGCTACACCTTC,CASSLWGSGGYTF
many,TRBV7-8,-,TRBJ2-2,TGTGCCAGCAGCCCTACGACAGCCGGGGAGCTGTTTTTT,CASSPTTAGELFF
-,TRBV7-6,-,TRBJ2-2,TGTGCCAGCTCCCAATACGGGGAGCTGTTTTTT,CASSQYGELFF
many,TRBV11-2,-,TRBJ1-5,TGTGCCAGCAGCAAACAGGGAAAGGCAAATCAGCCCCAGCATTTT,CASSKQGKANQPQHF
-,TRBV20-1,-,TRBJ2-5,TGCAGTGCTAGAGATCTAGTGGGCCAAGAGACCCAGTACTTC,CSARDLVGQETQYF
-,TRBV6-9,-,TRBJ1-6,TGTGCCAGCAGTTACAAGACGAATTCACCCCTCCACTTT,CASSYKTNSPLHF
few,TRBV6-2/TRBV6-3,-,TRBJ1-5,TGTGCCAGCAGTTACTCGAGTACCCAGCCCCAGCATTTT,CASSYSSTQPQHF
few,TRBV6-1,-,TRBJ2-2,TGTGCCAGCAGCCTCTTAGACGGGGGCAGCACCGGGGAGCTGTTTTTT,CASSLLDGGSTGELFF
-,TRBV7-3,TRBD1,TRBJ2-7,TGTGCCAGCAGCAGAGGGTTCGGGACAGCCCCCTACGGGCAGTACTTC,CASSRGFGTAPYGQYF
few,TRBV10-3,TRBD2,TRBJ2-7,TGTGCCATCAGAATAGCGGGAGTCCACGAGCAGTACTTC,CAIRIAGVHEQYF
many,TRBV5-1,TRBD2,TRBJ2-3,TGTGCCAGCAGCCCTGGACTAGCGACAGATACGCAGTATTTT,CASSPGLATDTQYF
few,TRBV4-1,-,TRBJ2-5,TGCGCCAGCAGCCATATAGGGGGTTGGGAGACCCAGTACTTC,CASSHIGGWETQYF
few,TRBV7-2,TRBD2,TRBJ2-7,TGTGCCAGCAGCTTACAACTAGCGGTCTCCTACGAGCAGTACTTC,CASSLQLAVSYEQYF
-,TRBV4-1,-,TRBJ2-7,TGCGCCAGCAGCCATGCAGGTAACTCCTACGAGCAGTACTTC,CASSHAGNSYEQYF
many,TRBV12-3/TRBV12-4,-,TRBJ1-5,TGTGCCAGCAGTTTGAGGGAGGGCAATCAGCCCCAGCATTTT,CASSLREGNQPQHF
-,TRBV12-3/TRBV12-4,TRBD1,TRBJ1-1,TGTGCCAGCAGTGCTGGTCGCAGGGGGCGTATCACTGAAGCTTTCTTT,CASSAGRRGRITEAFF
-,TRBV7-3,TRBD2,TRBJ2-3,TGTGCCAGCAGCTCCCGGACTAGAGGAGATACGCAGTATTTT,CASSSRTRGDTQYF
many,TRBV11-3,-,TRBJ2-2,TGTGCCAGCAGCTTAGATAACAGGAACACCGGGGAGCTGTTTTTT,CASSLDNRNTGELFF
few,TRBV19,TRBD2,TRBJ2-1,TGTGCCAGTAGATCCGGGACTAGCGGGGGTAATGAGCAGTTCTTC,CASRSGTSGGNEQFF
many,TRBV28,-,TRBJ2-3,TGTGCCAGCAGTTCGCATGGGCCCCCCACGCAGTATTTT,CASSSHGPPTQYF
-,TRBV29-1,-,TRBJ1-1,TGCAGCGTTGAAGGGGGCAGGGAGGACACTGAAGCTTTCTTT,CSVEGGREDTEAFF
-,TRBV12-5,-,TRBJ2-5,TGTGCTAGTGGTTTGACCCCCCAGACCCAGTACTTC,CASGLTPQTQYF
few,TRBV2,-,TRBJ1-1,TGTGCCAGCAGTGACCCCGGGCGCGATGAAGCTTTCTTT,CASSDPGRDEAFF
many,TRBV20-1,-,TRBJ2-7,TGCAGTGCTAGTCACGGAGGGGACTACGAGCAGTACTTC,CSASHGGDYEQYF
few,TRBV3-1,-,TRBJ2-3,TGTGCCAGCAGCCAATTGACAGCGGGCGCAGATACGCAGTATTTT,CASSQLTAGADTQYF
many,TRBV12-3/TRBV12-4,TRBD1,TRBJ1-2,TGTGCCAGCAGTTCTCCGGGACAGGGAGTTTTTGGCTACACCTTC,CASSSPGQGVFGYTF
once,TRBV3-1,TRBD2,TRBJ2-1,TGTGCCAGCAGCCAGCTGCCGGGACTAGCGGGGCCGAGCTCCTACAATGAGCAGTTCTTC,CASSQLPGLAGPSSYNEQFF
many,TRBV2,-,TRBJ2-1,TGTGCCAGCAGTGAACAGGGGTCACGGTATGAGCAGTTCTTC,CASSEQGSRYEQFF
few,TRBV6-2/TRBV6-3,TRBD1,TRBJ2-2,TGTGCCAGCACACGCAGGGGGCCCACCGGGGAGCTGTTTTTT,CASTRRGPTGELFF
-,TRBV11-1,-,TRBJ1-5,TGTGCCAGCAGTAAGGACGGGAGCAATCAGCCCCAGCATTTT,CASSKDGSNQPQHF
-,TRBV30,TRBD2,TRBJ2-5,TGTGCCTGGATGGGGGGGGAGGCACGGACCCAGTACTTC,CAWMGGEARTQYF
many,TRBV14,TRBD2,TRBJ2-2,TGTGCCAGCAGCCAAGTTCTTCTAGCGGGAGCGACCGGGGAGCTGTTTTTT,CASSQVLLAGATGELFF
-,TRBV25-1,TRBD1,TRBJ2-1,TGTGCCAGCAGTATGACAGGGGTCTACAATGAGCAGTTCTTC,CASSMTGVYNEQFF
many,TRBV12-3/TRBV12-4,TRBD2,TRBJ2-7,TGTGCCAGCAGTTTAGAAACTAGCGGGGGGGTCTACGAGCAGTACTTC,CASSLETSGGVYEQYF
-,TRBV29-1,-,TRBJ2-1,TGCAGCGCCGCTACAGGGTGGGGGTACAATGAGCAGTTCTTC,CSAATGWGYNEQFF